One and the same sample provided the 21 T cell receptor beta chains below, sequenced in a study of T-cell reconstitution after alpha-beta-depleted transplantation in children. During its preparation, the TCRbeta library received unique molecular identifiers. TCRdb analysed the PCR reads with MiXCR anew, one entry per CDR3 protein. The sample has some 490,000 distinct CDR3 sequences; around 13% are singletons. This specimen consisted of PBMCs from the stem cell graft donor, obtained from the stem cell graft. The receptors here all came from a human donor who donated a stem cell graft to a child with combined immunodeficiency.

The table lists this clonotype with a few counts. V gene TRBV9 combines with J gene TRBJ2-5; D not resolved. The germline CDR1 and CDR2 sequences are SGDLS and YYNGEE. The CDR3 spans 15 residues. The V end lost 0 bases, the J end lost 5 bases, and 14 bases lay between the germline ends. This CDR3 is CASSVGGTSGETQYF. The CDR3 DNA sequence: TGTGCCAGCAGCGTAGGCGGCACCTCGGGTGAGACCCAGTACTTC.

The rearrangement uses TRBV7-2 and TRBJ2-3; TRBD2 aligns across 10 bases. Germline V lookup: CDR1 SGHTA, CDR2 FQGNSA. The CDR3 covers 16 residues. J lost 1 base, V lost 6 bases, and 7 bases had no gene match. The CDR3 loop is CASRFISGRRTDTQYF. CDR3 nucleotide sequence: TGTGCCAGCAGATTTATTAGCGGGAGGCGCACAGATACGCAGTATTTT.

The chain has TRBV30 and TRBJ2-1; 7 bases are a match to TRBD2. The germline V gene has CDR1 GTSNPN and CDR2 SVGIG (reference sequence). Trimming took 0 bases from V and 13 from J; bases not matched to a gene: 6. The CDR3 contains 12 residues. Written as DNA, the CDR3 is TGTGCCTGGAGTGTCGGAACTAGCGCCCAGTTCTTC. Its translation is CAWSVGTSAQFF.

The chain has TRBV6-2 or TRBV6-3 and TRBJ1-1; D not certain. Germline CDR1 MNHEY, CDR2 SVGEGT. This CDR3 has 11 residues. V gave up 4 bases and J gave up 6 bases, with 6 bases separating them. CDR3 DNA: TGTGCCAGCAGTTTTCCCTCTGAAGCTTTCTTT. Translating gives CASSFPSEAFF.

This clonotype was observed at least ten times. This rearrangement joins TRBV29-1 to TRBJ2-1; the D gene is possibly TRBD2 (7 bases). The CDR3 has 14 residues. V lost 5 bases to trimming and J lost 3 bases, with 14 bases between them. The germline CDR1 and CDR2 sequences are SQVTM and ANQGSEA. The CDR3 loop is CSVQGRARYNEQFF. In DNA, the CDR3 is TGCAGCGTTCAGGGGAGGGCCCGCTACAATGAGCAGTTCTTC.

The chain joins TRBV29-1 to TRBJ2-6; D gene uncertain. Trimming pared 4 bases from V and 0 bases from J, leaving 4 bases between. CDR1 and CDR2 from the germline V gene are SQVTM and ANQGSEA. This CDR3 has 13 residues. The CDR3: CSVVLSGANVLTF. CDR3 coding DNA: TGCAGCGTTGTCCTCTCTGGGGCCAACGTCCTGACTTTC.

At least ten counts were recorded for this clonotype. Here the CDR3 DNA reads TGTGCCAGCAGCCAAGTCCCTAGCGGGGGGAATGAGCAGTTCTTC. Protein product: CASSQVPSGGNEQFF. V usage is TRBV3-1 and J usage is TRBJ2-1, with 11 bases lining up with TRBD2. The CDR3 consists of 15 residues. V lost 1 base and J lost 7; bases outside the gene matches: 3. Germline CDR1 LGHDT, CDR2 YNNKEL (reference sequence).

The chain uses TRBV3-1 and TRBJ1-1; a possible D gene is TRBD1 (6 bases). The CDR3 consists of 14 residues. The V gene lost 3 bases and the J gene lost 4 bases, with 12 bases spanning the gap. The germline CDR1 and CDR2 sequences are LGHDT and YNNKEL (reference sequence). The CDR3 DNA follows: TGTGCCAGCAGCCACACTACAGGGTCCACTGAAGCTTTCTTT. It specifies CASSHTTGSTEAFF.

This clonotype was recorded a few times. The chain combines TRBV30 with TRBJ1-1; D uncertain. CDR1 GTSNPN and CDR2 SVGIG come from the germline V gene (reference sequence). There are 12 residues in the CDR3. The CDR3 DNA follows: TGTGCTGCGGTGAGGTTGAGCACTGAAGCTTTCTTT. Translation: CAAVRLSTEAFF. Full variable domain (rest looked up from reference TRBV30 and TRBJ1-1): SQTIHQWPATLVQPVGSPLSLECTVEGTSNPNLYWYRQAAGRGLQLLFYSVGIGQISSEVPQNLSASRPQDRQFILSSKKLLLSDSGFYLCAAVRLSTEAFFGQGTRLTVV.

This clonotype was counted a few times. The V and J genes are TRBV20-1 and TRBJ2-1, with a weak D call TRBD1 (6 bases). With 4 bases removed from V and 2 bases from J, the gap between germline ends came to 12 bases. In germline, CDR1 is DFQATT, CDR2 SNEGSKA (reference sequence). This CDR3 is 14 amino acids long. The CDR3 DNA reads as TGCAGTGCTAATCCAGGGGCCCCCTACAATGAGCAGTTCTTC. Its translation is CSANPGAPYNEQFF.

V usage is TRBV30 and J usage is TRBJ2-1; D is uncertain. The CDR3 is 14 amino acids. Germline CDR1 GTSNPN, CDR2 SVGIG (reference sequence). Trimming shortened V by 0 bases and J by 4 bases, and 10 bases separated the two germline ends. The CDR3 spells CAWSVLFRYNEQFF. The CDR3 nucleotides are TGTGCCTGGAGTGTACTATTTAGGTACAATGAGCAGTTCTTC.

In its sample, this clonotype was seen a few times. The chain uses TRBV29-1 and TRBJ2-5, with no clear D. The V gene's germline CDR1 is SQVTM and CDR2 ANQGSEA. The CDR3 runs 13 residues. V was shortened by 7 bases and J by 2 bases, with 14 bases between the two germline ends. The CDR3 coding sequence is TGCAGCGGTAGAAGGGTTTCGCAAGAGACCCAGTACTTC. Translating gives CSGRRVSQETQYF.

This clonotype showed up many times. This chain joins TRBV24-1 and TRBJ2-7; TRBD1 agrees at 7 bases. With 9 bases clipped from V and 3 bases from J, the junction kept 16 bases outside the gene matches. The germline V gene encodes CDR1 KGHDR and CDR2 SFDVKD. The CDR3 runs to 16 residues. The CDR3 sequence is CATHRGQRTGNYEQYF. Here the CDR3 DNA reads TGTGCCACCCACAGGGGACAGCGAACGGGAAACTACGAGCAGTACTTC.

Written as DNA, the CDR3 is TGCGCCAGCACCCAGGTATCAGCGAACACTGAAGCTTTCTTT. As protein: CASTQVSANTEAFF. The V gene is TRBV5-1, the J gene TRBJ1-1, with no clear D. CDR1 SGHRS and CDR2 YFSETQ come from the germline V gene. Trimming removed 6 bases from V and 1 base from J, with 13 bases in between. There are 14 residues in the CDR3.

This clonotype was recorded many times. The chain couples TRBV12-3 or TRBV12-4 to TRBJ2-1; D is ambiguous. V lost 4 bases, J lost 9 bases, and 7 bases lay in between. This CDR3 has 11 residues. The CDR3 nucleotides read TGTGCCAGCAGTTCATCGGCTGAGCAGTTCTTC. It specifies CASSSSAEQFF.

The J gene is TRBJ2-7, the V gene TRBV6-5; D perhaps matches TRBD2 (5 bases). From germline, CDR1 is MNHEY and CDR2 SVGAGI. V lost 4 bases, J lost 3 bases, and 16 bases lay in between. CDR3 length: 15 residues. CDR3 amino acids: CASSSTRGSLYEQYF. In nucleotides, the CDR3 is TGTGCCAGCAGTTCAACACGGGGTTCCCTCTACGAGCAGTACTTC.

This clonotype has a count of ten or more. J is TRBJ2-1 and V is TRBV7-9; no firm D call. This CDR3 region has 12 residues. Trimming took 1 base from V and 6 from J, leaving 4 bases between them. CDR1 is SEHNR, CDR2 FQNEAQ, per germline (reference sequence). CDR3 in DNA: TGTGCCAGCAGCTTAGGGACCAATGAGCAGTTCTTC. Translated: CASSLGTNEQFF. Complete variable domain (other parts from reference TRBV7-9 and TRBJ2-1): DTGVSQNPRHKITKRGQNVTFRCDPISEHNRLYWYRQTLGQGPEFLTYFQNEAQLEKSRLLSDRFSAERPKGSFSTLEIQRTEQGDSAMYLCASSLGTNEQFFGPGTRLTVL.

This clonotype turned up a few times. The chain links TRBV5-8 to TRBJ2-7; D call uncertain. Germline loops: CDR1 SGHTS, CDR2 YDEGEE. This CDR3 has 15 residues. The V gene lost 0 bases and the J gene lost 0 bases, with 10 bases spanning the gap. This CDR3 is CASSLGSWSSYEQYF. Written as DNA, the CDR3 is TGTGCCAGCAGCTTGGGGTCGTGGAGCTCCTACGAGCAGTACTTC.

The sample holds a few counts of this clonotype. The gene calls are TRBV20-1 and TRBJ2-7, with D tentatively TRBD2 (8 bases). Trimming shortened V by 6 bases and J by 5 bases, and 20 bases separated the two germline ends. CDR1 is DFQATT and CDR2 is SNEGSKA in the germline V gene (reference sequence). CDR3 size: 14 residues. This CDR3 reads CSAAREGAEDEQYF. CDR3 in DNA: TGCAGTGCGGCCCGGGAGGGGGCGGAGGACGAGCAGTACTTC.

J is TRBJ1-4 and V is TRBV2; D is perhaps TRBD1 (6 bases). The germline V and J ends were trimmed by 6 bases and 5 bases, with 13 bases remaining between them. The germline CDR1 and CDR2 sequences are SNHLY and FYNNEI. The CDR3 is 14 amino acids. Written as DNA, the CDR3 is TGTGCCAGCAGGGGGACACCAATCAATGAAAAACTGTTTTTT. Its translation: CASRGTPINEKLFF.

This clonotype was picked up many times. The chain couples TRBV19 to TRBJ2-3; 10 nucleotides agree with TRBD2. This CDR3 is built from 15 residues. The germline V gene has CDR1 LNHDA and CDR2 SQIVND (reference sequence). Trimming cost V 6 bases and J 0 bases; bases outside gene matches: 3. The CDR3 sequence: CASRLAGTSTDTQYF. DNA of the CDR3: TGTGCCAGTAGACTAGCGGGAACTAGCACAGATACGCAGTATTTT.